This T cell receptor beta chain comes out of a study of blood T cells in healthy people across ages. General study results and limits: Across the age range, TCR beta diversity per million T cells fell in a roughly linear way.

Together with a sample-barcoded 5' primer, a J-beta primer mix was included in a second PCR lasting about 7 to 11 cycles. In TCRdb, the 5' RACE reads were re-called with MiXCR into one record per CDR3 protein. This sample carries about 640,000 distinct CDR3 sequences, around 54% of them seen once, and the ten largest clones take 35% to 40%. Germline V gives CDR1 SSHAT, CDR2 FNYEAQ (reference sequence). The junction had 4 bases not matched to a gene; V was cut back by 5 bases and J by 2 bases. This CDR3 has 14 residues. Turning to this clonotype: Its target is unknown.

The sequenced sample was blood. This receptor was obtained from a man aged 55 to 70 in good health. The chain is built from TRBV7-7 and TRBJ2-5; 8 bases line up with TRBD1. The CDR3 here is CASSRQGRQETQYF. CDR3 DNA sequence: TGTGCCAGCAGCCGACAGGGGAGGCAAGAGACCCAGTACTTC.